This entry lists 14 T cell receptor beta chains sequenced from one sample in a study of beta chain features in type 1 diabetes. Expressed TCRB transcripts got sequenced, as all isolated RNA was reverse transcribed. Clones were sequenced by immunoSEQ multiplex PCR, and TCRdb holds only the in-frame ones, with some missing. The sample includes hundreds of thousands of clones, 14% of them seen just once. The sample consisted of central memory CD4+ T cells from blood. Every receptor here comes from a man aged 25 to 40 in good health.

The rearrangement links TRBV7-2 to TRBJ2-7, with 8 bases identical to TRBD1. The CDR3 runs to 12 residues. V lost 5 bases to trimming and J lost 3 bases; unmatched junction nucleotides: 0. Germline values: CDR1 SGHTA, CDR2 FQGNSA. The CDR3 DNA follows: TGTGCCAGCAGCGACAGGGGCTACGAGCAGTACGTC. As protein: CASSDRGYEQYV.

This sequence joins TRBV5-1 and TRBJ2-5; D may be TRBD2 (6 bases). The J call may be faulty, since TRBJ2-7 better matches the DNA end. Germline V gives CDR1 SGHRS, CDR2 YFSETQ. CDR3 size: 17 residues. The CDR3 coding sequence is TGCGCCAGCAGCGGGGGGTATGAGGGGCTGAGCTCCTACGAGCAGTACTTC. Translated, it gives CASSGGYEGLSSYEQYF.

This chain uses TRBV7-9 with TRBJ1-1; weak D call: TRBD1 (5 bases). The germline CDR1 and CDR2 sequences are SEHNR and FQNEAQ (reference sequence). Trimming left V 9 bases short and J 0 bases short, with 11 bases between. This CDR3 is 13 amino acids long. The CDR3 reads CASNRQMNTEAFF. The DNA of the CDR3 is TGTGCCAGTAACCGACAGATGAACACTGAAGCTTTCTTT.

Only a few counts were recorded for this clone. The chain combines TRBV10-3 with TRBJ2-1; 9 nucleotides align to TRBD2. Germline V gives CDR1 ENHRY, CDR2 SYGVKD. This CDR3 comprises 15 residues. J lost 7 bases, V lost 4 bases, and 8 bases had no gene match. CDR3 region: CAISGRGRAGNEQFF. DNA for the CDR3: TGTGCCATCAGTGGACGCGGGAGGGCGGGAAATGAGCAGTTCTTC.

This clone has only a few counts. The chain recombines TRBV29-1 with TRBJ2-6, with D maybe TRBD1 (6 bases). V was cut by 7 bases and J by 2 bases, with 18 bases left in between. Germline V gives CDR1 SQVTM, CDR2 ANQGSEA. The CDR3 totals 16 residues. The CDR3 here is CSADNYRDTGANVLTF. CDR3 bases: TGCAGCGCCGACAACTACAGGGATACTGGGGCCAACGTCCTGACTTTC.

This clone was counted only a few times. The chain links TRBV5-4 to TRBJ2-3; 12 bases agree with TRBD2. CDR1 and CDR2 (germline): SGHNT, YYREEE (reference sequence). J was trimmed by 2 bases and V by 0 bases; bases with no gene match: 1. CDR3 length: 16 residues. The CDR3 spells CASSLASGRATDTQYF. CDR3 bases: TGTGCCAGCAGCTTGGCTAGCGGGAGGGCCACAGATACGCAGTATTTT. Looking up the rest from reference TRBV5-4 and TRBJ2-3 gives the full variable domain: ETGVTQSPTHLIKTRGQQVTLRCSSQSGHNTVSWYQQALGQGPQFIFQYYREEENGRGNFPPRFSGLQFPNYSSELNVNALELDDSALYLCASSLASGRATDTQYFGPGTRLTVL.

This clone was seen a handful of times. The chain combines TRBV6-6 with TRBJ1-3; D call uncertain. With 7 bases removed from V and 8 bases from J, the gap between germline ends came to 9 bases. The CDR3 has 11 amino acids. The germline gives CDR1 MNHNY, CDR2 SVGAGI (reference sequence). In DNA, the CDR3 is TGTGCCAGCACCTTAACGGACACCATATATTTT. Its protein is CASTLTDTIYF.

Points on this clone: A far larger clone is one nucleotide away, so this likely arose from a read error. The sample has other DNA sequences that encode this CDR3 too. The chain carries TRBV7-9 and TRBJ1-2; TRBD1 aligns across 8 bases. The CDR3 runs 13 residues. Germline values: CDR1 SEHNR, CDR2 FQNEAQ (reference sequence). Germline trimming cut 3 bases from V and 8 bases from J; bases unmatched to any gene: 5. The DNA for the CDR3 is TGTGCCAGCAGCTTGGATGGACAGGGCGGCTACACCTTC. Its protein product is CASSLDGQGGYTF. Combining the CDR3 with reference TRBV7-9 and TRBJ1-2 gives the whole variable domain DTGVSQNPRHKITKRGQNVTFRCDPISEHNRLYWYRQTLGQGPEFLTYFQNEAQLEKSRLLSDRFSAERPKGSFSTLEIQRTEQGDSAMYLCASSLDGQGGYTFGSGTRLTVV.

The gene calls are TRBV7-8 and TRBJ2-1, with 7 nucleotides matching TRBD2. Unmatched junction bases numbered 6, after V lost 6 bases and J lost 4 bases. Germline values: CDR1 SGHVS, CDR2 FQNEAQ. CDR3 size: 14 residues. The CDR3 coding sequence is TGTGCCAGCAGATTGCGGGGGACTTACAATGAGCAGTTCTTC. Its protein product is CASRLRGTYNEQFF.

CDR3 in amino acids: CASSIQGGYNEQFF. DNA of the CDR3: TGTGCCAGTAGTATCCAAGGGGGCTACAATGAGCAGTTCTTC. The chain links TRBV19 to TRBJ2-1; a weak D match, TRBD1 (6 bases). V was pared by 3 bases and J by 3 bases, with 9 bases between. This CDR3 has 14 amino acids. The germline gives CDR1 LNHDA, CDR2 SQIVND (reference sequence).

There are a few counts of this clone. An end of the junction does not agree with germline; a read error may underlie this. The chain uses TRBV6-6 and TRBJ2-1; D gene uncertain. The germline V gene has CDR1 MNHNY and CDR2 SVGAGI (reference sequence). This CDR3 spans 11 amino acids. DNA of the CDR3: TGTGCCATCAGTGCCCACAATGAGCAGTTCTTC. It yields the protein CAISAHNEQFF.

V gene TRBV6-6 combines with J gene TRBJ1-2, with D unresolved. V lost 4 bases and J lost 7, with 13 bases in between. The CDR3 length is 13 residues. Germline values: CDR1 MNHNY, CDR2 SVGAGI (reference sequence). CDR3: CASSSQTFGGYTF. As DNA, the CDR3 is TGTGCCAGCAGTTCCCAGACCTTCGGTGGCTACACCTTC.

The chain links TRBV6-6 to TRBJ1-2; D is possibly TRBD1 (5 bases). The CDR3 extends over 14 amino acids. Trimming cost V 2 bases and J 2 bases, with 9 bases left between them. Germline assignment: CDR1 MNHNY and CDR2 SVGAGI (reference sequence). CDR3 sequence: CASSYTGGNYGYTF. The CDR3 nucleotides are TGTGCCAGCAGTTACACAGGAGGGAACTATGGCTACACCTTC.

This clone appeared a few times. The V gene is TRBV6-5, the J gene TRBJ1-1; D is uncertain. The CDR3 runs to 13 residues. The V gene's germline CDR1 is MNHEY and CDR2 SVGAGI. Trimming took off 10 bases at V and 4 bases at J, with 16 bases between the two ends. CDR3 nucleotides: TGTGCCATCAGCACGGGGATAGGCACTGAAGCTTTCTTT. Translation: CAISTGIGTEAFF.